The present T cell receptor (beta chain) was sequenced within a study of identical twins. The study's findings and limits: Excess sharing between twins was weaker in beta out-of-frame sequences. Conclusions came from cross-sectional statistical analysis, not from following the same donors. The more abundant beta clonotypes in cord blood had fewer insertions, and memory repertoires did not show this.

A template switching step contributed a universal primer site, while unique molecular identifiers were present in the cDNA. In TCRdb, the 5' RACE reads were re-called with MiXCR into one record per CDR3 protein. The profile shows about 890,000 distinct CDR3 sequences, over 9% of them singletons. In germline, CDR1 is MDHEN, CDR2 SYDVKM. The CDR3 loop spans 13 amino acids. V lost 3 bases and J 6 bases, leaving 11 bases between the germline ends. This clonotype was counted a single time. Its cognate antigen is unknown. In addition, the sample was reused for a study of yellow fever vaccine responses in identical twins.

The chain links TRBV28 to TRBJ1-1, with D uncertain. The sequence came from a woman under 30 in good health. The sample taken for sequencing was PBMCs. The CDR3 DNA reads TGTGCCAGCAGTTTTTTCTTGACCGCTGAAGCTTTCTTT. Translating gives CASSFFLTAEAFF.